The 18 T cell receptor beta chains listed next were all sequenced from one sample in a study of T-cell reconstitution after alpha-beta-depleted transplantation in children. Preparation of the TCRbeta library involved a method that used unique molecular identifiers. In TCRdb, the PCR reads were re-called with MiXCR into one record per CDR3 protein. The sample has 400,000 to 450,000 distinct CDR3 sequences, approximately 41% seen once; the top ten hold 27%. Sample: PBMCs, taken before TCRalphabeta/CD19-depleted stem cell transplant. These receptors all stem from a girl aged 2-10 years with aplastic anemia, due to receive a stem cell transplant.

This clonotype was picked up many times. The V and J genes are TRBV7-8 and TRBJ2-4; the D gene could be TRBD1 or TRBD2 (6 bases each). The V gene lost 2 bases and the J gene lost 7 bases, with 15 bases spanning the gap. Germline lookup yields CDR1 SGHVS and CDR2 FQNEAQ. The CDR3 extends over 15 amino acids. This chain's CDR3 is CASSLTTTGRNIQYF. The CDR3 DNA is TGTGCCAGCAGCTTAACTACTACAGGGAGGAACATTCAGTACTTC.

This clonotype was seen a handful of times. The genes are TRBV7-9 and TRBJ2-5, with D perhaps TRBD2 (5 bases). This CDR3 has 13 residues. V was pared by 5 bases and J by 5 bases, with 12 bases between. Germline V CDR1 and CDR2: SEHNR, FQNEAQ (reference sequence). In DNA form, the CDR3 reads TGTGCCAGCAGCGCGGACTCTAAGGAGACCCAGTACTTC. It translates to CASSADSKETQYF. Full variable domain (outside the CDR3, taken from reference TRBV7-9 and TRBJ2-5): DTGVSQNPRHKITKRGQNVTFRCDPISEHNRLYWYRQTLGQGPEFLTYFQNEAQLEKSRLLSDRFSAERPKGSFSTLEIQRTEQGDSAMYLCASSADSKETQYFGPGTRLLVL.

This clonotype was recorded a few times. The chain couples TRBV7-9 to TRBJ2-3; D might be TRBD1 (6 bases). The CDR3 extends over 14 amino acids. Trimming removed 3 bases at V and 2 bases at J, with 9 bases between. Germline V gene lookup returns CDR1 SEHNR and CDR2 FQNEAQ (reference sequence). The CDR3, as DNA: TGTGCCAGCAGCTTCCGGGACAACACAGATACGCAGTATTTT. The encoded protein is CASSFRDNTDTQYF.

This clonotype was detected a few times. The gene calls are TRBV12-3 or TRBV12-4 and TRBJ2-7; 9 bases line up with TRBD1. V lost 6 bases, J lost 12 bases, and 6 bases stayed unmatched. The CDR3 extends over 11 amino acids. The CDR3 region is CASSADRGPYF. CDR3 DNA: TGTGCCAGCAGCGCGGACAGGGGCCCGTACTTC.

The V call is TRBV6-1, the J call TRBJ2-3; 8 bases are shared with TRBD1. This CDR3 has 14 residues. CDR1 and CDR2 from the germline V gene are MNHNS and SASEGT. Trimming took 7 bases from V and 1 from J; bases not matched to a gene: 4. As DNA, the CDR3 is TGTGCCAGCACACCGACAGGGGGCACAGATACGCAGTATTTT. Its protein product is CASTPTGGTDTQYF.

This clonotype was observed a single time. CDR3 sequence reads: CASSQVGSGGYNEQFF. The CDR3 DNA sequence: TGCGCCAGCAGCCAAGTTGGGTCAGGGGGCTACAATGAGCAGTTCTTC. The chain links TRBV4-1 to TRBJ2-1; 7 bases fit TRBD1. CDR3 length: 16 amino acids. J lost 3 bases, V lost 1 base, and 6 bases had no gene match. The germline V gene encodes CDR1 MGHRA and CDR2 YSYEKL.

Comments on this clonotype: At one of its ends the junction is not consistent with the germline gene, which may arise from a read error. V gene TRBV18 combines with J gene TRBJ1-2; D is undetermined. CDR3 length: 16 amino acids. Germline CDR1 reads KGHSH; CDR2 reads LQKENI. CDR3 DNA sequence: TGTGCCAGCTCTCCACTAAGTATAGAGGTGGGCTATGGCTACACCTTC. It codes for CASSPLSIEVGYGYTF.

This clonotype has ten or more counts. The rearrangement joins TRBV12-3 or TRBV12-4 to TRBJ2-7, with unresolved D. The germline V and J ends were trimmed by 7 bases and 3 bases, with 10 bases remaining between them. There are 12 residues in the CDR3. CDR3: CASTSTHYEQYF. CDR3 DNA sequence: TGTGCCAGCACCTCTACACACTACGAGCAGTACTTC.

CDR3 coding DNA: TGTGCCAGCAACGCCCTAGCGGGGATCACAGATACGCAGTATTTT. Protein sequence: CASNALAGITDTQYF. The V gene is TRBV5-5, the J gene TRBJ2-3, with TRBD2 matching over 9 bases. After removal of 6 bases from V and 2 bases from J, the junction contained 7 bases not matched to a gene. This CDR3 comprises 15 residues. CDR1 is SGHKS and CDR2 is YYEKEE in the germline V gene (reference sequence).

The chain is built from TRBV20-1 and TRBJ2-4, with D unclear. Trimming pared 5 bases from V and 0 bases from J, leaving 23 bases between. The CDR3 sequence is 18 residues long. Germline V CDR1 and CDR2: DFQATT, SNEGSKA (reference sequence). CDR3: CSALRTELTTLAKNIQYF. The CDR3 DNA is TGCAGTGCTTTACGGACCGAACTGACGACCTTAGCCAAAAACATTCAGTACTTC.

The rearrangement joins TRBV4-2 to TRBJ2-1, with no clear D. Germline CDR1 is LGHNA and CDR2 is YNFKEQ. Trimming cost V 3 bases and J 9 bases, with 15 bases left between them. The CDR3 totals 14 residues. CDR3 nucleotides: TGTGCCAGCAGCCATACTGCGCTAGAGACTGAGCAGTTCTTC. Protein sequence: CASSHTALETEQFF.

Ten or more counts support this clonotype. The V and J genes are TRBV5-1 and TRBJ2-1, with D possibly TRBD2 on 5 matching bases. Germline values: CDR1 SGHRS, CDR2 YFSETQ. The CDR3 extends over 14 amino acids. The ends were cut back, 4 bases at V and 3 bases at J, with 11 bases in the middle. As DNA, the CDR3 is TGCGCCAGCAGCACCGGACTTGTCTACAATGAGCAGTTCTTC. It encodes CASSTGLVYNEQFF. The complete variable domain, with remaining parts taken from reference TRBV5-1 and TRBJ2-1, reads KAGVTQTPRYLIKTRGQQVTLSCSPISGHRSVSWYQQTPGQGLQFLFEYFSETQRNKGNFPGRFSGRQFSNSRSEMNVSTLELGDSALYLCASSTGLVYNEQFFGPGTRLTVL.

About this clonotype itself: A much bigger clone sits one base away, suggesting this may be a read error. The genes are TRBV28 and TRBJ2-7; D remains unclear. V was clipped by 2 bases and J by 0 bases, with 5 bases between them. The CDR3 has 13 residues. Germline V gives CDR1 MDHEN, CDR2 SYDVKM. The chain's CDR3 is CASSLNGSYEQYF. CDR3 nucleotides: TGTGCCAGCAGTTTAAACGGCTCCTACGAGCAGTACTTC.

The V call is TRBV7-9, the J call TRBJ2-1; 10 nucleotides agree with TRBD1. Germline V gene sequence: CDR1 SEHNR, CDR2 FQNEAQ (reference sequence). V lost 0 bases and J lost 7; bases outside the gene matches: 6. CDR3 length: 16 residues. CDR3 region: CASSLAGTGEANEQFF. DNA for the CDR3: TGTGCCAGCAGCTTAGCGGGGACAGGGGAAGCAAATGAGCAGTTCTTC.

This clonotype was detected many times. This chain links TRBV20-1 with TRBJ2-3, with a weak D call TRBD1 (5 bases). The V gene's germline CDR1 is DFQATT and CDR2 SNEGSKA (reference sequence). CDR3 size: 13 residues. Trimming shortened V by 6 bases and J by 6 bases, and 16 bases separated the two germline ends. CDR3 loop: CSAPLGVPDTQYF. Written as DNA, the CDR3 is TGCAGTGCCCCTCTAGGGGTCCCGGATACGCAGTATTTT.

The table lists this clonotype with many counts. The gene calls are TRBV3-1 and TRBJ2-7; TRBD1 is a possible D gene (6 bases). Per the germline V gene, CDR1 is LGHDT and CDR2 is YNNKEL (reference sequence). CDR3 length: 12 residues. The V end was cut by 4 bases, the J end by 5 bases, with 9 bases between. The CDR3 here is CASSPTGNEQYF. In DNA form, the CDR3 reads TGTGCCAGCAGCCCAACAGGGAACGAGCAGTACTTC.

The table lists this clonotype with many counts. V and J are TRBV29-1 and TRBJ1-2; no reliable D call. This CDR3 contains 11 residues. Looked up from germline, CDR1 is SQVTM and CDR2 is ANQGSEA. The V end lost 3 bases, the J end lost 0 bases, and 2 bases lay between the germline ends. The DNA of the CDR3 is TGCAGCGTTGAGTCTAACTATGGCTACACCTTC. It is translated as CSVESNYGYTF.

This clonotype was observed a few times. The chain links TRBV27 to TRBJ2-7, with TRBD2 identical over 10 bases. The germline V gene has CDR1 MNHEY and CDR2 SMNVEV (reference sequence). The CDR3 runs to 15 residues. Germline trimming cut 4 bases from V and 2 bases from J; bases unmatched to any gene: 5. CDR3 loop: CASSSLAGGAYEQYF. The CDR3 DNA follows: TGTGCCAGCAGTTCCTTAGCGGGAGGTGCCTACGAGCAGTACTTC.